Listed below are T cell receptor beta chains from one sample, sequenced in a study of T cell responses to AZD1222 COVID-19 vaccine. Using immunoSEQ multiplex PCR, the repertoire was profiled, and TCRdb retains in-frame clones only, with some absent. Here the sample spans more than 80,000 clones, 88% being singletons. The specimen comprised peripheral blood, sampled on day 0 of AZD1222 vaccination. These TCRs come from an adult in good health. The CDR3 runs from the conserved cysteine through the conserved F or W. D genes are given only for firm matches. Expanded clones are given a class, and other clones once, few, many or no size at all.

d_gene: NA; abundance: few; v_gene: TRBV9; j_gene: TRBJ2-6; CDR3aa: CASSAGTLGANVLTF; CDR3nt: TGTGCCAGCAGCGCCGGGACCCTGGGCGCCAACGTCCTGACTTTC
d_gene: NA; abundance: NA; v_gene: TRBV6-5; j_gene: TRBJ2-1; CDR3aa: CASRKRRDHNEQFF; CDR3nt: TGTGCCAGCAGAAAAAGGAGGGACCACAATGAGCAGTTCTTC
d_gene: NA; abundance: NA; v_gene: TRBV27; j_gene: TRBJ2-7; CDR3aa: CASTRGGAQRNEQYF; CDR3nt: TGTGCCAGCACCCGTGGGGGGGCGCAAAGAAACGAGCAGTACTTC
d_gene: NA; abundance: NA; v_gene: TRBV9; j_gene: TRBJ2-5; CDR3aa: CASSVDPKETQYF; CDR3nt: TGTGCCAGCAGCGTAGACCCAAAAGAGACCCAGTACTTC
d_gene: TRBD2; abundance: NA; v_gene: TRBV11-2; j_gene: TRBJ2-1; CDR3aa: CASRKGLAVSYNEQFF; CDR3nt: TGTGCCAGCAGAAAAGGACTAGCGGTCTCCTACAATGAGCAGTTCTTC
d_gene: NA; abundance: NA; v_gene: TRBV5-1; j_gene: TRBJ1-3; CDR3aa: CASSLGGTSGNTIYF; CDR3nt: TGCGCCAGCAGCTTGGGGGGTACATCTGGAAACACCATATATTTT
d_gene: TRBD1; abundance: NA; v_gene: TRBV24-1; j_gene: TRBJ2-3; CDR3aa: CATSDGTGSQRDTQYF; CDR3nt: TGTGCCACCAGTGATGGGACAGGGAGTCAGAGAGATACGCAGTATTTT
d_gene: TRBD1; abundance: NA; v_gene: TRBV4-1; j_gene: TRBJ1-6; CDR3aa: CASTPRAGQGNSPLHF; CDR3nt: TGCGCCAGCACCCCAAGAGCGGGACAGGGAAATTCACCCCTCCACTTT
d_gene: NA; abundance: NA; v_gene: TRBV7-2; j_gene: TRBJ1-6; CDR3aa: CASSLPTSVYRNNSPLHF; CDR3nt: TGTGCCAGCAGCTTACCAACCTCGGTATACAGGAATAATTCACCCCTCCACTTT
d_gene: NA; abundance: NA; v_gene: TRBV5-6; j_gene: TRBJ1-5; CDR3aa: CASSLNLRSNQPQHF; CDR3nt: TGTGCCAGCAGCTTGAATTTACGGAGCAATCAGCCCCAGCATTTT
d_gene: TRBD2; abundance: NA; v_gene: TRBV9; j_gene: TRBJ2-7; CDR3aa: CASSVDGGSSYEQYF; CDR3nt: TGTGCCAGCAGCGTAGATGGCGGGAGTTCCTACGAGCAGTACTTC
d_gene: NA; abundance: NA; v_gene: TRBV19; j_gene: TRBJ1-1; CDR3aa: CASSKVRQNTEAFF; CDR3nt: TGTGCCAGTAGTAAGGTCAGGCAGAACACTGAAGCTTTCTTT
d_gene: NA; abundance: NA; v_gene: TRBV2; j_gene: TRBJ1-5; CDR3aa: CASSEEDNQPQHF; CDR3nt: TGTGCCAGCAGTGAAGAGGACAATCAGCCCCAGCATTTT
d_gene: NA; abundance: NA; v_gene: TRBV6-5; j_gene: TRBJ1-6; CDR3aa: CASSSTLHGDSPLHF; CDR3nt: TGTGCCAGCAGCAGCACCTTACATGGGGATTCACCCCTCCACTTT
d_gene: NA; abundance: NA; v_gene: TRBV29-1; j_gene: TRBJ1-2; CDR3aa: CSVGPGPPYGYTF; CDR3nt: TGCAGCGTGGGGCCAGGGCCTCCCTATGGCTACACCTTC
d_gene: NA; abundance: NA; v_gene: TRBV5-5; j_gene: TRBJ1-2; CDR3aa: CASSFTYRADYGYTF; CDR3nt: TGTGCCAGCAGCTTTACATACAGGGCTGACTATGGCTACACCTTC